The rows below give T cell receptor beta chains drawn from one sample of a study of T-cell reconstitution after alpha-beta-depleted transplantation in children. TCRdb itself ran the PCR reads through MiXCR, one entry per CDR3 protein. The sample includes about 980,000 distinct CDR3 sequences, around 30% of them seen just once. Sample: PBMCs, mostly from graft donor cells, taken 360 days after TCRalphabeta/CD19-depleted stem cell transplant. These receptors all stem from a boy younger than two who had a stem cell transplant for SCID, so the T cells may come from the graft donor. The conserved cysteine and the conserved F or W are not part of the CDR3 here. Each record gives: D gene, V gene, J gene, CDR3 protein. The D gene is left open where the match is weak.

>-|TRBV11-2|TRBJ2-1
ASSFPASNEYNEQF
>-|TRBV28|TRBJ2-7
ATAGVYEQY
>-|TRBV2|TRBJ2-7
ASSLRESTYEQY
>TRBD2|TRBV20-1|TRBJ2-1
SAPLLAGGHEQF
>-|TRBV27|TRBJ2-3
ASSLVEATDTQY
>-|TRBV15|TRBJ1-1
ATSRDRDGKAF
>-|TRBV6-6|TRBJ2-1
ASSYSHEQF
>-|TRBV5-1|TRBJ2-6
ASSFGLRSGANVLT
>TRBD2|TRBV7-8|TRBJ2-3
ASSLAASGPDTQY
>TRBD2|TRBV12-3/TRBV12-4|TRBJ2-5
ASSPSGGAYQETQY
>TRBD2|TRBV6-1|TRBJ2-1
ASGGSGLTGDEQF
>TRBD2|TRBV11-2|TRBJ2-5
ASSSRLAGMETQY
>TRBD2|TRBV19|TRBJ2-3
ASSEAGGPSTDTQY
>TRBD2|TRBV9|TRBJ2-1
ASSVLAGASRKDNEQF
>-|TRBV11-2|TRBJ2-5
ASSLVAGGPFQETQY
>-|TRBV28|TRBJ2-7
ASLGGYEQY
>-|TRBV5-6|TRBJ1-2
ASSYGAYYGYT
>-|TRBV27|TRBJ2-5
ASSFLQGETQY
>TRBD2|TRBV5-6|TRBJ2-1
ASSPHKLAGPYNEQF
>-|TRBV6-5|TRBJ1-1
ASSYSRGTEAF
>TRBD1|TRBV20-1|TRBJ2-5
SARDRTGYQETQY
>-|TRBV18|TRBJ1-2
ASSPFDKGRLATYGYT
>TRBD2|TRBV12-3/TRBV12-4|TRBJ2-1
ASSGTSGGVKQF
>-|TRBV6-2/TRBV6-3|TRBJ2-7
ASNTDGLTYEQY
>-|TRBV12-3/TRBV12-4|TRBJ1-5
ASRAGGAGGNQPQH
>-|TRBV9|TRBJ2-7
ASSPTPRLEQY
>TRBD1|TRBV4-1|TRBJ1-1
ASSQDRVDRGRGTEAF
>-|TRBV20-1|TRBJ2-5
SADYRRETQY
>-|TRBV28|TRBJ2-7
ASRTRWAYEQY